Below, 4 T cell receptor beta chains from the same sample are listed, as sequenced in a study of T cells after yellow fever vaccination. TCRdb recomputed calls from the 5' RACE reads with MiXCR, one row per CDR3 protein. The table has 500,000 to 650,000 distinct CDR3 sequences, approximately 13% seen once. The source material was PBMCs, sampled on the day of the yellow fever booster vaccination. The source of these receptors is a young man who received the YFV17D yellow fever vaccine.

This clonotype was found a few times. The chain joins TRBV9 to TRBJ2-2, with a weak D call TRBD1 (5 bases). Germline V gene sequence: CDR1 SGDLS, CDR2 YYNGEE. The V gene lost 1 base and the J gene lost 6 bases, with 10 bases spanning the gap. This CDR3 contains 14 residues. CDR3 DNA sequence: TGTGCCAGCAGCGTACAGGGTCCGCCCGGGGAGCTGTTTTTT. Protein sequence: CASSVQGPPGELFF.

The chain uses TRBV5-1 and TRBJ2-1; 10 bases map to TRBD1. The CDR3 extends over 14 amino acids. Germline V gene data show CDR1 as SGHRS and CDR2 as YFSETQ. After removal of 6 bases from V and 9 bases from J, the junction contained 9 bases not matched to a gene. The CDR3 loop is CASTGQGRMGEQFF. CDR3 nucleotide sequence: TGCGCCAGCACGGGACAGGGGAGAATGGGTGAGCAGTTCTTC.

This chain connects TRBV10-3 to TRBJ1-5; D is uncertain. Per germline, CDR1 ENHRY and CDR2 SYGVKD. Trimming took 3 bases from V and 5 from J, leaving 5 bases between them. CDR3 size: 12 residues. CDR3 in amino acids: CAISDEDQPQHF. The CDR3 bases are TGTGCCATCAGTGATGAGGATCAGCCCCAGCATTTT.

This clonotype showed up just a few times. The V and J genes are TRBV27 and TRBJ1-6; D perhaps matches TRBD1 (6 bases). Germline assignment: CDR1 MNHEY and CDR2 SMNVEV (reference sequence). The CDR3 extends over 17 amino acids. V was shortened by 8 bases and J by 5 bases, with 22 bases between the two germline ends. The CDR3: CASSTVGLTGNNSPLHF. In DNA, the CDR3 is TGTGCCAGCTCAACCGTCGGGTTGACAGGCAATAATTCACCCCTCCACTTT.